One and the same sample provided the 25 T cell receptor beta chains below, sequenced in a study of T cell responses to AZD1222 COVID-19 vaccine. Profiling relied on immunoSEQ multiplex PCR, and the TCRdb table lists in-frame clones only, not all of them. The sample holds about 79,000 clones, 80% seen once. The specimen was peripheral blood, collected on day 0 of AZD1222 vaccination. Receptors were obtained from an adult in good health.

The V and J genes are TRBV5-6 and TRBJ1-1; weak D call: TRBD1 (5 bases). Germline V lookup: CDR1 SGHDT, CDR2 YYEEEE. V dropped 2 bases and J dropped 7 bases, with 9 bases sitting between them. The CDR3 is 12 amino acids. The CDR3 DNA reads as TGTGCCAGCAGCTTAGGGGAAGATGAAGCTTTCTTT. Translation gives CASSLGEDEAFF.

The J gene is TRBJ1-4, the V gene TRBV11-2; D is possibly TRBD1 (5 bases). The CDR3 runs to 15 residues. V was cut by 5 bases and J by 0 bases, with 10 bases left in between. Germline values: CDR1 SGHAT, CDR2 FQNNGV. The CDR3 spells CASSLQGATNEKLFF. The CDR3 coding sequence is TGTGCCAGCAGCCTCCAGGGAGCAACTAATGAAAAACTGTTTTTT.

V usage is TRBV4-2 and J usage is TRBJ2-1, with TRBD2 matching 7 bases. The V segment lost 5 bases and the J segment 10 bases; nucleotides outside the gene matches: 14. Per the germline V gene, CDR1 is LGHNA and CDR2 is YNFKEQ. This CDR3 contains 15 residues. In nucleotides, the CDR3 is TGTGCCAGCAGCTTTTTCGGTAGCGGGTCCGGGGAGCAGTTCTTC. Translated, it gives CASSFFGSGSGEQFF.

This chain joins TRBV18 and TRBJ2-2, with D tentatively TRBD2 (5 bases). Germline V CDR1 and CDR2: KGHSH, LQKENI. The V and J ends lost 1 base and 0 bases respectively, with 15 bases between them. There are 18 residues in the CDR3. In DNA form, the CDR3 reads TGTGCCAGCTCACCACGTAGCGTAACAGCATCGAACACCGGGGAGCTGTTTTTT. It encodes CASSPRSVTASNTGELFF.

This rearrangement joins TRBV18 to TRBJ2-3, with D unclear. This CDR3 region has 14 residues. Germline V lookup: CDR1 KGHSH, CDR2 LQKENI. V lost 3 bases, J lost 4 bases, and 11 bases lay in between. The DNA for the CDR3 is TGTGCCAGCTCACCGGCCAGTCCCCCAGATACGCAGTATTTT. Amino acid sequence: CASSPASPPDTQYF.

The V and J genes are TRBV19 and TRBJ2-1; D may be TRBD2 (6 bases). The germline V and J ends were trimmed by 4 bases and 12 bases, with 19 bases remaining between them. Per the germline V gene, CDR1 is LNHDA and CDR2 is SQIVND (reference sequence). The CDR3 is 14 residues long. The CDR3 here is CASSTGTRAGGQFF. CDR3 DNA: TGTGCCAGTAGTACCGGGACCAGGGCCGGGGGGCAGTTCTTC.

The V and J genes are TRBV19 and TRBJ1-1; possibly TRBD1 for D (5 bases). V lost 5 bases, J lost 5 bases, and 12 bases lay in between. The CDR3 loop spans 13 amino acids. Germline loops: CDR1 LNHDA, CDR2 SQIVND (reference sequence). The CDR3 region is CASSPPKGTEAFF. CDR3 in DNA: TGTGCCAGTAGTCCCCCCAAGGGGACTGAAGCTTTCTTT.

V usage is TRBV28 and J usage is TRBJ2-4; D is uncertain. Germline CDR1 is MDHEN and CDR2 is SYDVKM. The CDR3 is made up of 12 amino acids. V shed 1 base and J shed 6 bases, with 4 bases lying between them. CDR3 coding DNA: TGTGCCAGCAGTTTATCGGGAAACATTCAGTACTTC. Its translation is CASSLSGNIQYF.

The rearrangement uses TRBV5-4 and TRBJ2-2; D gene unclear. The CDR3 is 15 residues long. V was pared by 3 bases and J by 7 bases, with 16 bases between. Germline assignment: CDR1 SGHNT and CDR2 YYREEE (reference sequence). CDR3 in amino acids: CASSSAGLQDGELFF. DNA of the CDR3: TGTGCCAGCAGCTCCGCCGGGCTCCAGGACGGGGAGCTGTTTTTT.

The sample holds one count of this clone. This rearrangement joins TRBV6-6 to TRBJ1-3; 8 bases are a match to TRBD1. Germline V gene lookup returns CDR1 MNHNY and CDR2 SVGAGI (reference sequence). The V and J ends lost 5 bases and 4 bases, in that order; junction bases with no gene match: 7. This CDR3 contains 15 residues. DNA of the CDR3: TGTGCCAGCAGTCACCAGGGGGCATCAGGAAACACCATATATTTT. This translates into CASSHQGASGNTIYF.

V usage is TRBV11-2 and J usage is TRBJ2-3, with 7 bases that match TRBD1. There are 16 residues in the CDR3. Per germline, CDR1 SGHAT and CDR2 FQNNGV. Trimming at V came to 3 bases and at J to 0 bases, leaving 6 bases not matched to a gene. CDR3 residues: CASSFLGQTSTDTQYF. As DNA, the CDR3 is TGTGCCAGCAGCTTCCTGGGACAGACCAGCACAGATACGCAGTATTTT.

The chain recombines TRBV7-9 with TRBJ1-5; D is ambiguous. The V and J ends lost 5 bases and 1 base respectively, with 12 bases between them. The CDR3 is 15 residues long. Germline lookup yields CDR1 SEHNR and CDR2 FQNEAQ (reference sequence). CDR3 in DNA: TGTGCCAGCAGCCAGGACTCCGGGAGCAATCAGCCCCAGCATTTT. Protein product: CASSQDSGSNQPQHF.

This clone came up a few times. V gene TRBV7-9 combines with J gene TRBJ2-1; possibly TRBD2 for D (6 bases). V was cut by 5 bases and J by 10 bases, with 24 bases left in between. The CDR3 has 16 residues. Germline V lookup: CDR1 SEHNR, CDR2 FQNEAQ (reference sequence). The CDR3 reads CASSPHPRRAGGEQFF. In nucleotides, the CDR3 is TGTGCCAGCAGCCCCCACCCACGGAGGGCCGGAGGCGAGCAGTTCTTC.

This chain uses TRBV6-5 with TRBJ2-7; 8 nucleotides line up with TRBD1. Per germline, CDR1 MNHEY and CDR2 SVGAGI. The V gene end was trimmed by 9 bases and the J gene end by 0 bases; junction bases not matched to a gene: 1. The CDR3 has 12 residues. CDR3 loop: CASGQGSYEQYF. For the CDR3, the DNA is TGTGCCAGTGGACAGGGCTCCTACGAGCAGTACTTC.

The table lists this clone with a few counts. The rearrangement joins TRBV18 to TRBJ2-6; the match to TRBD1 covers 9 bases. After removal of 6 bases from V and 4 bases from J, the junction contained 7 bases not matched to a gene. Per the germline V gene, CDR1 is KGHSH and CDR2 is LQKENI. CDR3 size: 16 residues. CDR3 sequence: CASSPGQGSGANVLTF. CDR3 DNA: TGTGCCAGCTCTCCCGGACAGGGGAGCGGGGCCAACGTCCTGACTTTC.

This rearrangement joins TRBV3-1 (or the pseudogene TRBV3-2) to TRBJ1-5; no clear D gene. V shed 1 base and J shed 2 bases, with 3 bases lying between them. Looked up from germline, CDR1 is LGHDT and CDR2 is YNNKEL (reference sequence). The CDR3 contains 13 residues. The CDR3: CASSQVGNQPQHF. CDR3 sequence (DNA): TGTGCCAGCAGCCAAGTAGGCAATCAGCCCCAGCATTTT.

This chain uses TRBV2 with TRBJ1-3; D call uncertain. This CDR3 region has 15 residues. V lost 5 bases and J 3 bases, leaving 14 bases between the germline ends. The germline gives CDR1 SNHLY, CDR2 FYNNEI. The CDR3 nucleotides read TGTGCCAGCAGTACCAACTGGAAGGTTGGAAACACCATATATTTT. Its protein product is CASSTNWKVGNTIYF. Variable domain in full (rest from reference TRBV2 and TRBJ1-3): EPEVTQTPSHQVTQMGQEVILRCVPISNHLYFYWYRQILGQKVEFLVSFYNNEISEKSEIFDDQFSVERPDGSNFTLKIRSTKLEDSAMYFCASSTNWKVGNTIYFGEGSWLTVV.

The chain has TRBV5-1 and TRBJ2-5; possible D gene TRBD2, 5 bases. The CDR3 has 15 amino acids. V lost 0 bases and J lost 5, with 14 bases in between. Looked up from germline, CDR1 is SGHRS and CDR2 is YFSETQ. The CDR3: CASSLDGLKRETQYF. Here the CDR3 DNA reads TGCGCCAGCAGCTTGGATGGGCTTAAGCGGGAGACCCAGTACTTC. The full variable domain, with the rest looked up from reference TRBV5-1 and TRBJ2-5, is KAGVTQTPRYLIKTRGQQVTLSCSPISGHRSVSWYQQTPGQGLQFLFEYFSETQRNKGNFPGRFSGRQFSNSRSEMNVSTLELGDSALYLCASSLDGLKRETQYFGPGTRLLVL.

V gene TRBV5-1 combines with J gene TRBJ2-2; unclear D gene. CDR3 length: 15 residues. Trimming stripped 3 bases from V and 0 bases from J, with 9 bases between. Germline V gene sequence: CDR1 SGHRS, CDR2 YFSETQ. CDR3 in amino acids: CASSSKDPNTGELFF. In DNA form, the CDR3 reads TGCGCCAGCAGCTCGAAGGACCCGAACACCGGGGAGCTGTTTTTT.

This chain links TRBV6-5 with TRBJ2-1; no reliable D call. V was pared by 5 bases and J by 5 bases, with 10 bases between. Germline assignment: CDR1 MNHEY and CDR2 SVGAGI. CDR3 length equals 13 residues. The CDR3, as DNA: TGTGCCAGCAGTCAAACAGCGAACAATGAGCAGTTCTTC. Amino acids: CASSQTANNEQFF.

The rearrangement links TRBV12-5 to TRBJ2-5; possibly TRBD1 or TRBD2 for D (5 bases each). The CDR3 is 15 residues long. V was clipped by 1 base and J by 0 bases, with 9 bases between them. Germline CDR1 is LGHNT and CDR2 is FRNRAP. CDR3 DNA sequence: TGTGCTAGTGGTTTGGCCCGGGGCTACCAAGAGACCCAGTACTTC. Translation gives CASGLARGYQETQYF.

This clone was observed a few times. CDR3: CASSQAYYNEQFF. In DNA, the CDR3 is TGTGCCAGCAGCCAAGCCTACTACAATGAGCAGTTCTTC. This sequence joins TRBV16 and TRBJ2-1, with D unclear. The germline V gene encodes CDR1 KGHSY and CDR2 FQNENV. The CDR3 is 13 amino acids. V lost 2 bases and J 3 bases, leaving 5 bases between the germline ends.

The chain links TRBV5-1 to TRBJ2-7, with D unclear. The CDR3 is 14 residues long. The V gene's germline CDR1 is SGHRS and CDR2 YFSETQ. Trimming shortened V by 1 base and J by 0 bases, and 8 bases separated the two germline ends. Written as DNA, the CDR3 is TGCGCCAGCAGCTTGAGCTCTAGCTCCTACGAGCAGTACTTC. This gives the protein CASSLSSSSYEQYF.

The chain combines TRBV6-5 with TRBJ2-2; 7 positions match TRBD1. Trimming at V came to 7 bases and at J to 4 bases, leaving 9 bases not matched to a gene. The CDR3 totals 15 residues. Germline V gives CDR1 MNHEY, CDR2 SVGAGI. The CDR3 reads CASKLTGAGTGELFF. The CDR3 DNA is TGTGCCAGCAAACTCACAGGGGCCGGCACCGGGGAGCTGTTTTTT.

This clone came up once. The CDR3 bases are TGCGCCAGCAGCCGATTCGGGACTAGCCTCAATGAGCAGTTCTTC. This encodes CASSRFGTSLNEQFF. The chain links TRBV4-1 to TRBJ2-1, with TRBD2 matching 9 bases. Germline CDR1 is MGHRA and CDR2 is YSYEKL. This CDR3 has 15 residues. Losses at the gene ends were 4 bases for V and 6 bases for J; bases not matched to a gene: 7.